The next 15 T cell receptor beta chains were all read from a single sample in a study of control samples from healthy donors and cancer patients. Here immunoSEQ multiplex PCR was the method, and the copy in TCRdb shows in-frame clones only, minus some. The sample has roughly 130,000 clones, around 90% seen once. The sample consisted of blood. These receptors all stem from a man between 18 and 29 years old in good health.

The chain has TRBV6-5 and TRBJ1-5, with D unclear. The CDR3 covers 13 residues. Germline assignment: CDR1 MNHEY and CDR2 SVGAGI. V was shortened by 7 bases and J by 8 bases, with 15 bases between the two germline ends. The CDR3 sequence: CASTLNGPEPQHF. The DNA for the CDR3 is TGTGCCAGCACCTTAAACGGCCCTGAGCCCCAGCATTTT.

The rearrangement uses TRBV3-1 (or the pseudogene TRBV3-2) and TRBJ2-7, with 8 bases identical to TRBD1. Trimming removed 5 bases from V and 6 bases from J; junction bases left unmatched: 3. CDR1 is LGHDT and CDR2 is YNNKEL in the germline V gene (reference sequence). This CDR3 contains 12 residues. The CDR3 coding sequence is TGTGCCAGCAGCGACAGGGGCGGCGAGCAGTACGTC. As protein: CASSDRGGEQYV.

The genes are TRBV6-2 or TRBV6-3 and TRBJ1-5; no firm D call. Trimming stripped 5 bases from V and 2 bases from J, with 10 bases between. This CDR3 comprises 14 residues. CDR1 MNHEY and CDR2 SVGEGT come from the germline V gene. The CDR3 sequence is CASSPRYGNQPQHF. In DNA form, the CDR3 reads TGTGCCAGCAGTCCCAGGTATGGCAATCAGCCCCAGCATTTT.

The rearrangement joins TRBV11-3 to TRBJ1-6; D is undetermined. This CDR3 contains 14 residues. Trimming shortened V by 3 bases and J by 7 bases, and 10 bases separated the two germline ends. Per germline, CDR1 SGHNT and CDR2 YENEEA. This chain's CDR3 is CASSFFTENSPLHF. CDR3 coding DNA: TGTGCCAGCAGCTTCTTCACAGAGAATTCACCCCTCCACTTT.

The chain employs TRBV18 and TRBJ1-3; 7 nucleotides match TRBD1. The germline V gene has CDR1 KGHSH and CDR2 LQKENI. After removal of 3 bases from V and 0 bases from J, the junction contained 5 bases not matched to a gene. The CDR3 runs 16 residues. The CDR3 protein is CASSPGQISSGNTIYF. CDR3 sequence (DNA): TGTGCCAGCTCACCGGGACAGATTAGCTCTGGAAACACCATATATTTT. Full variable domain (outside the CDR3, taken from reference TRBV18 and TRBJ1-3): NAGVMQNPRHLVRRRGQEARLRCSPMKGHSHVYWYRQLPEEGLKFMVYLQKENIIDESGMPKERFSAEFPKEGPSILRIQQVVRGDSAAYFCASSPGQISSGNTIYFGEGSWLTVV.

This chain links TRBV14 with TRBJ2-7; D may match TRBD1 or TRBD2 (5 bases each). The germline V gene has CDR1 SGHDN and CDR2 FVKESK. V was pared by 1 base and J by 5 bases, with 15 bases between. The CDR3 runs 15 residues. CDR3 sequence: CASSQVSLRGHEQYF. The CDR3 DNA follows: TGTGCCAGCAGCCAAGTATCACTCCGGGGCCACGAGCAGTACTTC.

This clone was found once. CDR3 sequence (DNA): TGTGCCAGCTCACCGGGACTAGCGGGAGGGAACGCCTACAATGAGCAGTTCTTC. Translating it yields CASSPGLAGGNAYNEQFF. The chain couples TRBV18 to TRBJ2-1, with 16 positions matching TRBD2. Germline trimming cut 3 bases from V and 2 bases from J; bases unmatched to any gene: 4. This CDR3 contains 18 residues. Germline lookup yields CDR1 KGHSH and CDR2 LQKENI.

The chain has TRBV2 and TRBJ1-2; unclear D gene. Trimming shortened V by 3 bases and J by 2 bases, and 7 bases separated the two germline ends. CDR1 and CDR2 (germline): SNHLY, FYNNEI. The CDR3 extends over 13 amino acids. CDR3 DNA: TGTGCCAGCAGTGAGGGCAGAAACTATGGCTACACCTTC. Protein: CASSEGRNYGYTF.

CDR3 loop: CASGRAGETQYF. The CDR3 nucleotides are TGTGCCAGTGGGAGGGCTGGAGAGACCCAGTACTTC. This sequence joins TRBV7-9 and TRBJ2-5, with 7 nucleotides matching TRBD2. Trimming removed 9 bases from V and 4 bases from J; junction bases left unmatched: 5. The germline gives CDR1 SEHNR, CDR2 FQNEAQ (reference sequence). The CDR3 has 12 residues.

The CDR3: CASSASGTGDYEQYF. CDR3 DNA sequence: TGTGCCAGCTCCGCCTCCGGGACGGGTGACTACGAGCAGTACTTC. The rearrangement joins TRBV28 to TRBJ2-7; either TRBD1 or TRBD2 may supply D (5 bases each). The ends were cut back, 8 bases at V and 3 bases at J, with 20 bases in the middle. Germline V gene lookup returns CDR1 MDHEN and CDR2 SYDVKM. CDR3 length equals 15 residues.

The V gene is TRBV7-9, the J gene TRBJ1-2, with 7 bases lining up with TRBD1. The CDR3 runs to 15 residues. CDR1 and CDR2 from the germline V gene are SEHNR and FQNEAQ (reference sequence). V trimming: 1 base; J trimming: 6 bases; junction bases outside the gene matches: 8. CDR3 in amino acids: CASSLVSRGDNGYTF. CDR3 nucleotides: TGTGCCAGCAGCTTAGTTTCCAGGGGGGATAATGGCTACACCTTC.

This chain connects TRBV9 to TRBJ1-1; the match to TRBD1 covers 8 bases. The CDR3 consists of 15 residues. The junction had 6 bases not matched to a gene; V was cut back by 4 bases and J by 1 base. The germline V gene encodes CDR1 SGDLS and CDR2 YYNGEE. CDR3 nucleotides: TGTGCCAGCAGCCCTACGGGGACAGGGAACACTGAAGCTTTCTTT. It codes for CASSPTGTGNTEAFF.

The chain is built from TRBV10-3 and TRBJ2-1, with 8 positions matching TRBD2. The ends lost 2 bases at V and 3 bases at J; junction bases unmatched: 3. This CDR3 spans 15 amino acids. Germline CDR1 ENHRY, CDR2 SYGVKD. The CDR3 DNA follows: TGTGCCATCAGTGAGAGCAGCGGGAGCTACAATGAGCAGTTCTTC. Its translation is CAISESSGSYNEQFF.

The rearrangement uses TRBV7-2 and TRBJ2-7; perhaps D is TRBD1 or TRBD2 (5 bases each). V lost 5 bases and J lost 2, with 10 bases in between. Per the germline V gene, CDR1 is SGHTA and CDR2 is FQGNSA. CDR3 length: 13 residues. CDR3 sequence (DNA): TGTGCCAGCAGCACCGGGACCGCCTACGAGCAGTACTTC. Its translation: CASSTGTAYEQYF.

The sample holds one count of this clone. CDR3 sequence (DNA): TGTGCCAGCAGCCAATCGACTAGCACAGATACGCAGTATTTT. Translated: CASSQSTSTDTQYF. This rearrangement joins TRBV3-1 (or the pseudogene TRBV3-2) to TRBJ2-3; D ambiguous. The germline V gene encodes CDR1 LGHDT and CDR2 YNNKEL (reference sequence). Trimming pared 2 bases from V and 0 bases from J, leaving 6 bases between. The CDR3 has 14 amino acids.